This record concerns one TCR beta chain sequence. Its antigen is unknown. This sample is part of a study of shared clonotypes between healthy human individuals. The wider study: The composition of the donors was a couple of women and a few men aged 18 to 49.

Regarding the study as a whole: Naive subsets generally had larger estimated richness than memory subsets. With four donors compared, about 5.2% of naive CD4 clonotypes were shared.

Some 30,000 T cell genomes (roughly 0.2 ug DNA) went into each sorted-subset replicate. Using immunoSEQ multiplex PCR, the repertoire was profiled, and TCRdb retains in-frame clones only, with some absent. The sample lists 950,000 to 1,200,000 clones, roughly 80% occurring once. V gave up 4 bases and J gave up 5 bases; unmatched junction bases: 6. Germline-derived CDR1 and CDR2 are SGHTA and FQGTGA. The CDR3 sequence is 14 residues long. The chain recombines TRBV7-3 with TRBJ2-5; the match to TRBD2 covers 8 bases. Sequencing was carried out using memory CD4+ T cells from PBMCs. The subset denotes: CD45RA-negative fraction. The sequence was collected from a man between 18 and 29 years old in good health. Some clones in this sample may be carry-over from other donors' samples. CDR3 bases: TGTGCCAGCAGCTATTCGGGAGGGCGGGAGACCCAGTACTTC. It is translated as CASSYSGGRETQYF.